This entry lists 32 T cell receptor beta chains sequenced from one sample in a study of Ad26.COV2.S vaccination and SARS-CoV-2 variants. Stated treatment: 15 to 20 received Ad26.COV2.S at low or high dose, single or two shots; several received placebo; per-sample allocation not given. Samples analyzed were those drawn on day 63 after the first vaccine or placebo injection. Data came from immunoSEQ multiplex PCR; TCRdb stores just in-frame clones and leaves some out. The data show about 680,000 clones, 89% seen once. The source was peripheral blood, collected in a trial of Ad26.COV2.S vaccine versus placebo. All receptors derive from a person between 18 and 65 years old who received the Ad26.COV2.S COVID-19 vaccine or a placebo.

This clone was seen just once. DNA for the CDR3: TGTGCCAGCAGCCAACACAGGGACGGGGCTGAAGCTTTCTTT. This encodes CASSQHRDGAEAFF. The V gene is TRBV3-1 (or the pseudogene TRBV3-2), the J gene TRBJ1-1; D perhaps matches TRBD1 (6 bases). CDR3 length equals 14 residues. Germline assignment: CDR1 LGHDT and CDR2 YNNKEL (reference sequence). V lost 2 bases, J lost 6 bases, and 13 bases lay in between.

The chain combines TRBV7-9 with TRBJ2-7, with 10 bases matching TRBD1. The CDR3 loop spans 15 amino acids. Germline V gene data show CDR1 as SEHNR and CDR2 as FQNEAQ (reference sequence). Unmatched junction bases numbered 7, after V lost 2 bases and J lost 6 bases. The CDR3 protein is CASSLTRQGAGEQYF. In DNA, the CDR3 is TGTGCCAGCAGCTTAACGAGACAGGGGGCTGGCGAGCAGTACTTC.

V gene TRBV5-8 combines with J gene TRBJ2-7; TRBD2 is a possible D gene (7 bases). Per germline, CDR1 SGHTS and CDR2 YDEGEE. V lost 5 bases to trimming and J lost 2 bases, with 14 bases between them. The CDR3 runs 14 residues. CDR3 coding DNA: TGTGCCAGCAGACAGGTGGGGGGGCCCTACGAGCAGTACTTC. Its protein product is CASRQVGGPYEQYF.

A single count supports this clone. J is TRBJ2-5 and V is TRBV5-1, with D tentatively TRBD1 or TRBD2 (5 bases each). The CDR3 consists of 15 residues. V lost 3 bases, J lost 0 bases, and 12 bases lay in between. The germline CDR1 and CDR2 sequences are SGHRS and YFSETQ. The CDR3 is CASSSPPGHQETQYF. CDR3 bases: TGCGCCAGCAGCTCGCCTCCGGGGCACCAAGAGACCCAGTACTTC.

This chain joins TRBV5-4 and TRBJ2-3; 7 positions match TRBD2. J gave up 1 base and V 0 bases, and 2 bases lay outside the gene matches. Germline V gene lookup returns CDR1 SGHNT and CDR2 YYREEE (reference sequence). This CDR3 comprises 15 residues. DNA of the CDR3: TGTGCCAGCAGCTTGGGCGGGAGCCGCACAGATACGCAGTATTTT. Protein sequence: CASSLGGSRTDTQYF. The variable domain in full, completed from reference TRBV5-4 and TRBJ2-3, reads ETGVTQSPTHLIKTRGQQVTLRCSSQSGHNTVSWYQQALGQGPQFIFQYYREEENGRGNFPPRFSGLQFPNYSSELNVNALELDDSALYLCASSLGGSRTDTQYFGPGTRLTVL.

The chain recombines TRBV7-2 with TRBJ2-3; D not resolved. This CDR3 has 14 residues. V was trimmed by 5 bases and J by 8 bases, leaving 17 bases between them. Germline CDR1 is SGHTA and CDR2 is FQGNSA. The CDR3 spells CASSPNLQLGTQYF. In DNA form, the CDR3 reads TGTGCCAGCAGCCCCAACCTCCAGCTTGGTACGCAGTATTTT.

This clone was detected only once. The chain links TRBV18 to TRBJ1-1; D gene uncertain. The CDR3 is 12 amino acids. The germline gives CDR1 KGHSH, CDR2 LQKENI. V dropped 3 bases and J dropped 7 bases, with 9 bases sitting between them. CDR3 in DNA: TGTGCCAGCTCACCTGATGGAGGTGAAGCTTTCTTT. This codes for CASSPDGGEAFF.

This chain connects TRBV21-1 to TRBJ2-1; the table's D call TRBD1 went unverified against the DNA. TRBV21-1 is a listed pseudogene. The CDR3 runs 14 residues. CDR3 DNA: TGTGCCAGAACACGGACAGGGGCATCGGATGAGCAGTTCTTC. The encoded protein is CARTRTGASDEQFF.

This chain joins TRBV29-1 and TRBJ2-7; possibly TRBD1 or TRBD2 for D (5 bases each). The CDR3 is 13 residues long. The V end lost 4 bases, the J end lost 0 bases, and 10 bases lay between the germline ends. Germline V gene sequence: CDR1 SQVTM, CDR2 ANQGSEA. The CDR3 coding sequence is TGCAGCGTTGGGGACGTAAGCTCCTACGAGCAGTACTTC. Residues: CSVGDVSSYEQYF.

This clone was observed once. The chain uses TRBV6-5 and TRBJ2-3; D gene ambiguous. This CDR3 has 12 residues. Trimming took 7 bases from V and 7 from J, leaving 12 bases between them. Germline-derived CDR1 and CDR2 are MNHEY and SVGAGI. CDR3 DNA sequence: TGTGCCAGCAACGACAACACGTATACGCAGTATTTT. Translating gives CASNDNTYTQYF.

This chain links TRBV7-2 with TRBJ1-3, with 7 positions matching TRBD1. The CDR3 has 15 residues. Germline CDR1 is SGHTA and CDR2 is FQGNSA. With V trimmed by 3 bases and J by 2 bases, 4 bases remained unmatched. Here the CDR3 reads CASSLSQGAGNTIYF. The CDR3, as DNA: TGTGCCAGCAGCTTGTCTCAGGGGGCTGGAAACACCATATATTTT.

V usage is TRBV16 and J usage is TRBJ1-5; D is ambiguous. V shed 0 bases and J shed 2 bases, with 8 bases lying between them. From germline, CDR1 is KGHSY and CDR2 FQNENV. The CDR3 spans 15 residues. The CDR3 region has the DNA TGTGCCAGCAGCCAATCCAGTACAGGCAATCAGCCCCAGCATTTT. This gives the protein CASSQSSTGNQPQHF.

The table lists this clone with a count of one. CDR3 DNA sequence: TGTGCCAGCAGTTTATCGATCGCCGGGACAGGGCCTAATGAAAAACTGTTTTTT. Translated, it gives CASSLSIAGTGPNEKLFF. The rearrangement joins TRBV27 to TRBJ1-4; TRBD1 matches 9 bases. After removal of 0 bases from V and 3 bases from J, the junction contained 8 bases not matched to a gene. This CDR3 spans 18 amino acids. Germline V gene sequence: CDR1 MNHEY, CDR2 SMNVEV (reference sequence).

The chain recombines TRBV6-2 or TRBV6-3 with TRBJ1-5, with a tentative D call TRBD1 (6 bases). Trimming removed 2 bases at V and 0 bases at J, with 23 bases between. CDR3 length: 20 residues. The V gene's germline CDR1 is MNHEY and CDR2 SVGEGT. CDR3 in DNA: TGTGCCAGCAGTTACCCACCCTTAACAGGGCTAGGGTATAGCAATCAGCCCCAGCATTTT. It encodes CASSYPPLTGLGYSNQPQHF.

This clone was picked up one time. The chain joins TRBV3-1 (or the pseudogene TRBV3-2) to TRBJ1-6, with TRBD1 as a possible D gene (5 bases). The V gene lost 2 bases and the J gene lost 8 bases, with 10 bases spanning the gap. This CDR3 region has 14 residues. Germline CDR1 and CDR2: LGHDT and YNNKEL (reference sequence). The CDR3 loop is CASSQRGDYSPLHF. CDR3 DNA: TGTGCCAGCAGCCAAAGAGGGGATTATTCACCCCTCCACTTT.

V gene TRBV18 combines with J gene TRBJ2-7, with a weak D call TRBD2 (5 bases). CDR1 is KGHSH, CDR2 LQKENI, per germline. The CDR3 totals 14 residues. The V gene lost 0 bases and the J gene lost 5 bases, with 11 bases spanning the gap. The CDR3 DNA reads as TGTGCCAGCTCACCACCGGAGTTGAGGGACGAGCAGTACTTC. Its protein product is CASSPPELRDEQYF.

V usage is TRBV30 and J usage is TRBJ2-2; 7 bases line up with TRBD1. The CDR3 spans 13 residues. Losses at the gene ends were 3 bases for V and 3 bases for J; bases not matched to a gene: 1. Looked up from germline, CDR1 is GTSNPN and CDR2 is SVGIG (reference sequence). CDR3 region: CAWRGTDTGELFF. The CDR3 nucleotides are TGTGCCTGGAGGGGGACAGACACCGGGGAGCTGTTTTTT.

Comment on this clone: This same CDR3 is encoded by further DNA sequences in the sample. J is TRBJ1-5 and V is TRBV7-9; no clear D gene. CDR3 length equals 14 residues. Germline V gives CDR1 SEHNR, CDR2 FQNEAQ (reference sequence). V lost 4 bases to trimming and J lost 2 bases, with 9 bases between them. In DNA, the CDR3 is TGTGCCAGCAGCTCGGACGGGGGCAATCAGCCCCAGCATTTT. Its translation is CASSSDGGNQPQHF. Full variable domain (outside the CDR3, taken from reference TRBV7-9 and TRBJ1-5): DTGVSQNPRHKITKRGQNVTFRCDPISEHNRLYWYRQTLGQGPEFLTYFQNEAQLEKSRLLSDRFSAERPKGSFSTLEIQRTEQGDSAMYLCASSSDGGNQPQHFGDGTRLSIL.

The rearrangement uses TRBV2 and TRBJ1-1; 10 bases are a match to TRBD1. The CDR3 runs 15 residues. V shed 5 bases, J shed 4 bases, and the junction held 7 bases outside the gene matches. CDR1 is SNHLY, CDR2 FYNNEI, per germline. The CDR3 region is CASSPRTGGITEAFF. The CDR3 DNA follows: TGTGCCAGCAGTCCCCGGACAGGGGGGATCACTGAAGCTTTCTTT. Complete variable domain (other parts from reference TRBV2 and TRBJ1-1): EPEVTQTPSHQVTQMGQEVILRCVPISNHLYFYWYRQILGQKVEFLVSFYNNEISEKSEIFDDQFSVERPDGSNFTLKIRSTKLEDSAMYFCASSPRTGGITEAFFGQGTRLTVV.

The chain links TRBV18 to TRBJ2-1; TRBD2 matches at 12 bases. V lost 6 bases, J lost 6 bases, and 9 bases stayed unmatched. The CDR3 sequence is 16 residues long. In germline, CDR1 is KGHSH, CDR2 LQKENI. The CDR3 DNA follows: TGTGCCAGCTCGCTATGGACTAGCGGGGTCCCCAATGAGCAGTTCTTC. Translation: CASSLWTSGVPNEQFF. The full variable domain, rest sourced from reference TRBV18 and TRBJ2-1, is NAGVMQNPRHLVRRRGQEARLRCSPMKGHSHVYWYRQLPEEGLKFMVYLQKENIIDESGMPKERFSAEFPKEGPSILRIQQVVRGDSAAYFCASSLWTSGVPNEQFFGPGTRLTVL.

With respect to this clone: Other DNA sequences within the sample encode an identical CDR3. This chain links TRBV30 with TRBJ2-7, with TRBD1 as a possible D gene (5 bases). Germline V gene data show CDR1 as GTSNPN and CDR2 as SVGIG (reference sequence). V was shortened by 5 bases and J by 2 bases, with 7 bases between the two germline ends. The CDR3 loop spans 11 amino acids. The CDR3 sequence is CAWGRAYEQYF. CDR3 bases: TGTGCCTGGGGCAGGGCCTACGAGCAGTACTTC.

Concerning this clone itself: Other nucleotide sequences from this sample produce the same CDR3. J is TRBJ2-3 and V is TRBV19; TRBD1 might be the D (5 bases). The CDR3 runs to 13 residues. Trimming shortened V by 6 bases and J by 6 bases, and 13 bases separated the two germline ends. Germline CDR1 is LNHDA and CDR2 is SQIVND (reference sequence). For the CDR3, the DNA is TGTGCCAGTAGCAATAGGGGCCCCGATACGCAGTATTTT. Amino acids: CASSNRGPDTQYF.

CDR3 coding DNA: TGTGCCAGCACCAGGGACAGGGCATACTATGGCTACACCTTC. Translation gives CASTRDRAYYGYTF. The rearrangement links TRBV5-6 to TRBJ1-2; 9 positions agree with TRBD1. The CDR3 totals 14 residues. Trimming cost V 6 bases and J 3 bases; bases outside gene matches: 6. Germline V gene lookup returns CDR1 SGHDT and CDR2 YYEEEE.

This chain joins TRBV23-1 and TRBJ2-7, with D unclear. TRBV23-1 is sorted into the ORF group, with uncertain function. This CDR3 comprises 15 residues. Trimming shortened V by 3 bases and J by 2 bases, and 14 bases separated the two germline ends. In DNA form, the CDR3 reads TGCGCCAGCAGTCATCTAAGGTACGATACCTACGAGCAGTACTTC. It yields the protein CASSHLRYDTYEQYF.

The CDR3 sequence is CASSPGKGRETQYF. Here the CDR3 DNA reads TGTGCCAGCTCACCCGGAAAGGGGAGAGAGACCCAGTACTTC. V usage is TRBV18 and J usage is TRBJ2-5; D possibly uses TRBD1 or TRBD2 (5 bases each). Germline V gene data show CDR1 as KGHSH and CDR2 as LQKENI. CDR3 length: 14 amino acids. V lost 3 bases and J 4 bases, leaving 12 bases between the germline ends.

V gene TRBV18 combines with J gene TRBJ2-7; D is undetermined. CDR3 size: 15 residues. Germline CDR1 KGHSH, CDR2 LQKENI. V gave up 6 bases and J gave up 0 bases, with 15 bases separating them. CDR3 residues: CASSPPGPLSYEQYF. In DNA form, the CDR3 reads TGTGCCAGCTCGCCTCCAGGACCACTCTCCTACGAGCAGTACTTC.

This chain joins TRBV7-9 and TRBJ1-5; 7 positions agree with TRBD1. The CDR3 runs 16 residues. V dropped 3 bases and J dropped 4; count of bases not matched to a gene: 9. Germline loops: CDR1 SEHNR, CDR2 FQNEAQ (reference sequence). CDR3 nucleotide sequence: TGTGCCAGCAGCTTGGCGGACAGGTATGGAAATCAGCCCCAGCATTTT. Translated, it gives CASSLADRYGNQPQHF. Together with reference TRBV7-9 and TRBJ1-5, the CDR3 gives the full variable domain: DTGVSQNPRHKITKRGQNVTFRCDPISEHNRLYWYRQTLGQGPEFLTYFQNEAQLEKSRLLSDRFSAERPKGSFSTLEIQRTEQGDSAMYLCASSLADRYGNQPQHFGDGTRLSIL.

The chain joins TRBV19 to TRBJ2-2; either TRBD1 or TRBD2 may fit D (5 bases each). The germline V gene has CDR1 LNHDA and CDR2 SQIVND (reference sequence). The CDR3 totals 16 residues. The V end lost 5 bases, the J end lost 1 base, and 14 bases lay between the germline ends. CDR3 DNA sequence: TGTGCCAGTAGTTCCCGGGGCACGCGGAACACCGGGGAGCTGTTTTTT. Amino acid sequence: CASSSRGTRNTGELFF.

This clone was observed a few times. This chain links TRBV4-1 with TRBJ2-2, with TRBD1 as a possible D gene (5 bases). The V and J ends lost 0 bases and 4 bases respectively, with 15 bases between them. Looked up from germline, CDR1 is MGHRA and CDR2 is YSYEKL. This CDR3 contains 17 residues. Here the CDR3 DNA reads TGCGCCAGCAGCCAAGATCCGGCAGGGCTGAGCACCGGGGAGCTGTTTTTT. It specifies CASSQDPAGLSTGELFF.

The V and J genes are TRBV5-8 and TRBJ2-3, with 10 bases fitting TRBD2. The CDR3 extends over 17 amino acids. The J segment lost 2 bases and the V segment lost 5 bases, leaving 11 bases of the junction unmatched. Per germline, CDR1 SGHTS and CDR2 YDEGEE. This CDR3 is CASSPPPGLAFTDTQYF. The DNA of the CDR3 is TGTGCCAGCAGTCCCCCCCCGGGACTAGCGTTCACAGATACGCAGTATTTT.

The V and J genes are TRBV18 and TRBJ2-5, with D perhaps TRBD2 (6 bases). V shed 6 bases and J shed 3 bases, with 11 bases lying between them. CDR1 and CDR2 from the germline V gene are KGHSH and LQKENI. The CDR3 runs to 13 residues. The CDR3 DNA reads TGTGCCAGCTCTATGGGACTCGAAGAGACCCAGTACTTC. Translated: CASSMGLEETQYF.

The chain carries TRBV6-5 and TRBJ1-6, with D possibly matching TRBD1 (6 bases). Germline V gene data show CDR1 as MNHEY and CDR2 as SVGAGI. This CDR3 region has 14 residues. V was trimmed by 7 bases and J by 6 bases, leaving 13 bases between them. CDR3: CASTQGYFNSPLHF. CDR3 bases: TGTGCCAGCACACAGGGTTACTTTAATTCACCCCTCCACTTT.